This T cell receptor (beta chain) appears in the sequencing data of a study of cytomegalovirus exposure and HLA in healthy donors. Whole-study results and caveats: Several of the most significant clusters were apparently associated with common viral pathogens in a later analysis.

This CDR3 region has 14 residues. CDR1 SGHNT and CDR2 YYREEE come from the germline V gene (reference sequence). V was pared by 0 bases and J by 0 bases, with 6 bases between. The study sampled nominally healthy donors, though unrecorded immune exposures were likely. This clone was observed once. Its target is not known. PCR was performed using 60 Vbeta and 13 Jbeta primers. Data came from immunoSEQ multiplex PCR; TCRdb stores just in-frame clones and leaves some out. In the table there are 100,000 to 150,000 clones, 70% to 80% of which are singletons. The sample comprised PBMCs. The chain recombines TRBV5-4 with TRBJ1-2; no clear D gene. The clonotype comes from a woman in her 50s in good health and CMV-seronegative. CDR3 sequence (DNA): TGTGCCAGCAGCTTGGACAGTACTAACTATGGCTACACCTTC. This gives the protein CASSLDSTNYGYTF.